These T cell receptor beta chains were read from a single sample in a study of cytomegalovirus exposure and HLA in healthy donors. Generated by immunoSEQ multiplex PCR, the TCRdb table keeps only in-frame clones and is missing some. The sample lists just over 200,000 clones, approximately 70% occurring once. Sample: PBMCs. The receptors were gathered from a man between 40 and 49 years old in good health and CMV-seropositive. The CDR3 runs from the conserved cysteine through the conserved F or W. Each record gives: V gene, clone size, D gene, J gene, CDR3 protein, CDR3 DNA. D genes are given only for firm matches. Clone size is given for some rows only: seen once, a few or many times, or a class if the clone is expanded.

>TRBV7-9|once|NA|TRBJ2-7
CASSLRGGDEQYF
TGTGCCAGCAGCTTAAGGGGAGGAGACGAGCAGTACTTC
>TRBV11-3|NA|NA|TRBJ2-2
CASSLDRAEAGELFF
TGTGCCAGCAGCTTAGACAGGGCCGAGGCCGGGGAGCTGTTTTTT
>TRBV18|NA|TRBD2|TRBJ2-3
CASSPLLAGTDTQYF
TGTGCCAGCTCACCACTACTAGCGGGCACAGATACGCAGTATTTT
>TRBV4-1|NA|NA|TRBJ2-7
CASSQDGRSYEQYF
TGCGCCAGCAGCCAAGATGGCAGGTCCTACGAGCAGTACTTC
>TRBV2|NA|TRBD1|TRBJ2-7
CASRRGQGYIEQYF
TGTGCCAGCAGGAGAGGACAGGGGTATATCGAGCAGTACTTC
>TRBV7-6|NA|NA|TRBJ1-1
CASSIAGGAEAFF
TGTGCCAGCAGCATCGCGGGTGGGGCTGAAGCTTTCTTT
>TRBV2|NA|NA|TRBJ2-7
CASTSRVRGEQYF
TGTGCCAGCACATCACGGGTCAGGGGCGAGCAGTACTTC
>TRBV5-1|few|NA|TRBJ2-3
CASSLGRSTDTQYF
TGCGCCAGCAGCCTCGGCAGGAGCACAGATACGCAGTATTTT
>TRBV18|NA|NA|TRBJ2-2
CASSGNDAGESGELFF
TGTGCCAGCTCTGGGAACGACGCCGGGGAGTCCGGGGAGCTGTTTTTT
>TRBV6-5|NA|NA|TRBJ2-5
CASSYEWGVQETQYF
TGTGCCAGCAGTTACGAGTGGGGGGTTCAAGAGACCCAGTACTTC
>TRBV6-1|NA|TRBD2|TRBJ2-3
CASRTTSGGSDTQYF
TGTGCCAGCAGGACCACTAGCGGGGGGTCAGATACGCAGTATTTT
>TRBV2|NA|NA|TRBJ1-2
CASGGRAVSYTF
TGTGCATCCGGGGGACGAGCCGTCTCTTACACCTTC
>TRBV5-5|NA|TRBD1|TRBJ2-5
CASSFGTAQETQYF
TGTGCCAGCAGCTTTGGGACAGCCCAAGAGACCCAGTACTTC
>TRBV18|few|NA|TRBJ2-7
CASSSNALRDEQYF
TGTGCCAGCTCAAGTAACGCATTGAGGGACGAGCAGTACTTC
>TRBV6-5|few|TRBD1|TRBJ2-1
CASSYTRDRGHEQFF
TGTGCCAGCAGTTACACCCGGGACAGGGGTCATGAGCAGTTCTTC
>TRBV5-1|NA|NA|TRBJ1-3
CASSLESGYGNTIYF
TGCGCCAGCAGCTTGGAATCGGGTTACGGAAACACCATATATTTT
>TRBV5-4|NA|TRBD1|TRBJ1-2
CASSSDGQGIRGYTF
TGTGCCAGCAGCTCGGATGGACAGGGGATTAGGGGCTACACCTTC
>TRBV27|NA|TRBD1|TRBJ2-6
CASSSDRAGANVLTF
TGTGCCAGCAGTTCAGACAGGGCTGGGGCCAACGTCCTGACTTTC
>TRBV6-5|once|TRBD1|TRBJ1-2
CASSYSETGLGYGYTF
TGTGCCAGCAGTTACTCGGAGACAGGGTTGGGCTATGGCTACACCTTC
>TRBV6-5|NA|TRBD1|TRBJ1-2
CASTPGQGGYGYTF
TGTGCCAGTACGCCCGGACAGGGAGGCTATGGCTACACCTTC
>TRBV25-1|NA|NA|TRBJ1-1
CASSRAGAREAFF
TGTGCCAGTTCTAGGGCGGGGGCCAGAGAAGCTTTCTTT
>TRBV7-9|NA|NA|TRBJ1-1
CASSLVGSEAFF
TGTGCCAGCAGCTTAGTGGGCAGTGAAGCTTTCTTT
>TRBV11-2|NA|TRBD1|TRBJ2-3
CASSLEDRGGTDTQYF
TGTGCCAGCAGCTTAGAGGACAGGGGCGGGACAGATACGCAGTATTTT
>TRBV5-4|NA|NA|TRBJ2-5
CASSLVVPPRGAETQYF
TGTGCCAGCAGCTTGGTAGTCCCTCCTCGGGGGGCAGAGACCCAGTACTTC
>TRBV18|NA|NA|TRBJ1-3
CASSPPRGAGNTIYF
TGTGCCAGCTCACCACCAAGGGGCGCGGGAAACACCATATATTTT
>TRBV19|NA|TRBD1|TRBJ1-6
CASNSGQGITPLHF
TGTGCCAGTAATAGCGGACAGGGGATAACACCCCTCCACTTT
>TRBV2|NA|NA|TRBJ1-3
CASSPTGNPGNTIYF
TGTGCCAGCAGTCCGACAGGAAACCCTGGAAACACCATATATTTT
>TRBV6-5|NA|TRBD1|TRBJ1-2
CASSYSGDSNYGYTF
TGTGCCAGCAGTTACTCGGGGGACAGCAACTATGGCTACACCTTC
>TRBV11-2|NA|TRBD2|TRBJ2-3
CASSSRTSLSTDTQYF
TGTGCCAGCAGCTCTCGGACTAGCTTAAGCACAGATACGCAGTATTTT
>TRBV2|NA|TRBD2|TRBJ2-7
CASSEGGRDSSYEQYF
TGTGCCAGCAGTGAAGGGGGGAGGGATAGCTCCTACGAGCAGTACTTC
>TRBV19|few|NA|TRBJ1-2
CASSIQGYGYTF
TGTGCCAGTAGTATTCAGGGGTATGGCTACACCTTC
>TRBV6-6|NA|NA|TRBJ2-3
CASIGGSTDTQYF
TGTGCCAGCATTGGCGGTAGCACAGATACGCAGTATTTT
>TRBV6-5|NA|TRBD1|TRBJ2-5
CATTGGGETQYF
TGTGCCACTACAGGGGGCGGAGAGACCCAGTACTTC
>TRBV9|NA|TRBD2|TRBJ2-1
CASSAQRGSSYNEQFF
TGTGCCAGCAGCGCCCAGCGGGGGTCCTCTTACAATGAGCAGTTCTTC
>TRBV27|once|TRBD2|TRBJ2-7
CASNPGLAGGRPYEQYF
TGTGCCAGCAACCCGGGACTAGCGGGGGGCCGCCCTTACGAGCAGTACTTC
>TRBV18|NA|NA|TRBJ2-7
CASSPGLDYEQYF
TGTGCCAGCTCACCGGGGCTGGACTACGAGCAGTACTTC
>TRBV6-1|NA|TRBD2|TRBJ2-1
CASRTSGRYNEQFF
TGTGCCAGCAGGACTAGCGGGCGCTACAATGAGCAGTTCTTC
>TRBV5-5|NA|TRBD1|TRBJ1-3
CASSIGTGGGNTIYF
TGTGCCAGCAGCATTGGGACAGGGGGTGGAAACACCATATATTTT
>TRBV25-1|NA|NA|TRBJ2-7
CASSQPGPGNYEQYF
TGTGCCAGCAGCCAACCGGGCCCAGGGAACTACGAGCAGTACTTC
>TRBV2|NA|NA|TRBJ2-3
CATSPGGTTPYF
TGTGCCACCTCTCCTGGGGGCACCACGCCGTATTTT
>TRBV7-2|NA|TRBD2|TRBJ2-5
CASGPSGGPGETQYF
TGTGCCTCCGGCCCCTCGGGGGGGCCGGGGGAGACCCAGTACTTC
>TRBV5-6|NA|TRBD1|TRBJ1-6
CASSVYRGRIDNSPLHF
TGTGCCAGCAGCGTCTACAGGGGGCGAATCGATAATTCACCCCTCCACTTT
>TRBV11-2|NA|TRBD1|TRBJ2-7
CASSLKQGAAEQYF
TGTGCCAGCAGCCTCAAACAGGGGGCGGCCGAGCAGTACTTC
>TRBV2|NA|NA|TRBJ1-5
CASRPRVDTPGNQPQHF
TGTGCCAGCAGGCCCCGTGTCGACACGCCGGGCAATCAGCCCCAGCATTTT
>TRBV10-3|NA|NA|TRBJ2-7
CAISAAGYEQYF
TGTGCCATCAGTGCCGCGGGCTACGAGCAGTACTTC
>TRBV6-5|NA|NA|TRBJ1-4
CASSYSRQAGEKLFF
TGTGCCAGCAGTTACTCGCGGCAGGCGGGTGAAAAACTGTTTTTT
>TRBV5-1|NA|TRBD2|TRBJ2-1
CASSSGLAGGSSYNEQFF
TGCGCCAGCAGCTCCGGACTAGCGGGGGGTTCCTCCTACAATGAGCAGTTCTTC
>TRBV11-2|few|TRBD1|TRBJ1-2
CASSLAPGQGSGYTF
TGTGCCAGCAGCTTAGCCCCGGGACAGGGGTCTGGCTACACCTTC
>TRBV6-5|few|NA|TRBJ2-7
CASSYVASEVYEQYF
TGTGCCAGCAGTTACGTGGCCAGTGAAGTCTACGAGCAGTACTTC
>TRBV19|few|TRBD2|TRBJ2-1
CASSMKRGYNEQFF
TGTGCCAGTAGTATGAAGCGGGGGTACAATGAGCAGTTCTTC
>TRBV11-2|NA|NA|TRBJ2-5
CASSLYRDQETQYF
TGTGCCAGCAGCTTGTACAGGGACCAAGAGACCCAGTACTTC
>TRBV15|NA|TRBD1|TRBJ1-2
CATSTTAGTAYGYTF
TGTGCCACCAGCACCACCGCCGGGACAGCGTATGGCTACACCTTC
>TRBV5-4|NA|NA|TRBJ2-3
CASSQSSNTQYF
TGTGCCAGCAGCCAGTCTAGCAATACGCAGTATTTT
>TRBV6-5|once|NA|TRBJ1-1
CASSYSPNGYSEAFF
TGTGCCAGCAGTTACTCCCCGAACGGGTATTCGGAAGCTTTCTTT
>TRBV7-3|NA|TRBD2|TRBJ2-3
CASSASGGGARDTQYF
TGTGCCAGCAGCGCCTCGGGCGGGGGGGCCAGAGATACGCAGTATTTT
>TRBV19|NA|TRBD1|TRBJ2-1
CASSRVRDRVYNEQFF
TGTGCCAGTAGTCGGGTCCGGGACAGGGTCTACAATGAGCAGTTCTTC
>TRBV9|NA|NA|TRBJ2-3
CASGPGGLTDTQYF
TGTGCCAGCGGACCGGGGGGCCTCACAGATACGCAGTATTTT
>TRBV5-4|once|TRBD2|TRBJ2-7
CASSLASGGTYEQYF
TGTGCCAGCAGCTTGGCTAGCGGGGGTACCTACGAGCAGTACTTC
>TRBV5-6|few|NA|TRBJ2-5
CASSWETAGWETQYF
TGTGCCAGCAGCTGGGAAACAGCGGGCTGGGAGACCCAGTACTTC